Listed here are 29 T cell receptor beta chains from one sample, sequenced in a study of CD8 T cells in ankylosing spondylitis. One entry per CDR3 protein, called by TCRdb with MiXCR from the 5' RACE reads. The sample consists of more than 150,000 distinct CDR3 sequences, roughly 13% of them appearing once. The sequenced sample was blood, either unsorted or a sorted T cell fraction (not recorded which). Receptors were obtained from a female donor with ankylosing spondylitis or in good health (not recorded which).

Comment on this clonotype: A clone one base away is much larger, so this may be a read error. The CDR3 region is CASSFSRLGAELFF. The CDR3 DNA is TGCGCCAGCAGCTTCAGCCGCCTCGGAGCGGAGCTGTTTTTT. The chain employs TRBV5-1 and TRBJ2-2, with D hard to call. The ends were cut back, 2 bases at V and 10 bases at J, with 15 bases in the middle. The CDR3 is 14 residues long. Per germline, CDR1 SGHRS and CDR2 YFSETQ.

This clonotype has more than one count but fewer than ten. The chain combines TRBV7-2 with TRBJ2-7, with D perhaps TRBD2 (6 bases). The CDR3 consists of 16 residues. V lost 3 bases and J 6 bases, leaving 21 bases between the germline ends. Germline V gene data show CDR1 as SGHTA and CDR2 as FQGNSA. CDR3 DNA: TGTGCCAGCAGCTTCCGATCAGACCAGGGAGGATCCGAGCAGTACTTC. Amino acid sequence: CASSFRSDQGGSEQYF.

This clonotype turned up a few times. The DNA for the CDR3 is TGTGCCAGCAAGGTCGGCGGGAGGGCCGGTGAGCAGTTCTTC. Translated, it gives CASKVGGRAGEQFF. The chain joins TRBV28 to TRBJ2-1; 9 nucleotides match TRBD2. CDR3 size: 14 residues. V shed 7 bases and J 9 bases; nucleotides not matched to a gene: 10. Per germline, CDR1 MDHEN and CDR2 SYDVKM.

The table lists this clonotype with many counts. J is TRBJ2-7 and V is TRBV6-2 or TRBV6-3; possibly TRBD2 for D (7 bases). Germline V gene lookup returns CDR1 MNHEY and CDR2 SVGEGT. The CDR3 sequence is 12 residues long. The V and J ends lost 8 bases and 5 bases respectively, with 13 bases between them. DNA for the CDR3: TGTGCCAGCCGAAGGGGGGGCGACGAGCAGTACTTC. It translates to CASRRGGDEQYF.

This clonotype showed up many times. V is TRBV7-9 and J is TRBJ2-3; no definite D call. Germline values: CDR1 SEHNR, CDR2 FQNEAQ (reference sequence). This CDR3 has 10 amino acids. Trimming removed 9 bases from V and 0 bases from J, with 1 base in between. The CDR3 sequence: CARSTDTQYF. The CDR3 DNA reads as TGTGCCAGGAGCACAGATACGCAGTATTTT.

The chain has TRBV21-1 and TRBJ2-2. TRBV21-1 is an annotated pseudogene. There are 11 residues in the CDR3. As DNA, the CDR3 is TGTGCCAGCAGCAAAGCGACAGAGCTGTTTTTT. It specifies CASSKATELFF.

This clonotype has a count of ten or more. V gene TRBV2 combines with J gene TRBJ1-5; no firm D call. Deletions cut 0 bases from V and 4 bases from J, with 10 bases between. This CDR3 spans 15 amino acids. From germline, CDR1 is SNHLY and CDR2 FYNNEI. CDR3 nucleotides: TGTGCCAGCAGTGAAGCGGGGTTCAGGAATCAGCCCCAGCATTTT. Its translation: CASSEAGFRNQPQHF.

This clonotype was seen at least ten times. V is TRBV6-2 or TRBV6-3 and J is TRBJ2-3; TRBD2 matches at 8 bases. Germline loops: CDR1 MNHEY, CDR2 SVGEGT. The CDR3 covers 16 residues. Trimming removed 8 bases from V and 7 bases from J; junction bases left unmatched: 17. CDR3: CASGPRLAPKGYTQYF. The CDR3 DNA follows: TGTGCCAGCGGCCCTAGACTAGCGCCAAAAGGATATACGCAGTATTTT.

This clonotype showed up just a few times. The V call is TRBV29-1, the J call TRBJ1-5; D gene uncertain. V was cut by 1 base and J by 3 bases, with 16 bases left in between. The germline V gene has CDR1 SQVTM and CDR2 ANQGSEA. The CDR3 is 16 residues long. The CDR3 loop is CSVEVEVRLYNQPQHF. Written as DNA, the CDR3 is TGCAGCGTTGAAGTAGAGGTCAGGCTATACAATCAGCCCCAGCATTTT.

This clonotype was seen repeatedly, ten times or more. The V gene is TRBV6-4, the J gene TRBJ2-1; 9 bases align to TRBD2. The germline V gene has CDR1 MRHNA and CDR2 SNTAGT. The CDR3 is made up of 16 amino acids. Trimming at V came to 3 bases and at J to 7 bases, leaving 10 bases not matched to a gene. In DNA, the CDR3 is TGTGCCAGCAGTGAGATAGCGGGAGAGTTTGGGAATGAGCAGTTCTTC. Translation gives CASSEIAGEFGNEQFF.

This clonotype occurred many times. The rearrangement joins TRBV29-1 to TRBJ2-3; no clear D gene. CDR1 is SQVTM, CDR2 ANQGSEA, per germline. This CDR3 is 12 amino acids long. Trimming removed 2 bases from V and 3 bases from J, with 6 bases in between. The CDR3 DNA reads TGCAGCGTTGAATCTGGGACAGATACGCAGTATTTT. This encodes CSVESGTDTQYF.

This chain links TRBV6-2 or TRBV6-3 with TRBJ1-2; D is undetermined. Trimming left V 4 bases short and J 8 bases short, with 14 bases between. Germline V gives CDR1 MNHEY, CDR2 SVGEGT. The CDR3 consists of 13 residues. CDR3 sequence reads: CASSSPTGRGYTF. The CDR3 DNA reads TGTGCCAGCAGTTCTCCCACCGGCCGGGGCTACACCTTC.

The table lists this clonotype with a few counts. The chain recombines TRBV24-1 with TRBJ2-1; D is unclear. The germline V and J ends were trimmed by 4 bases and 0 bases, with 15 bases remaining between them. The CDR3 runs to 17 residues. From germline, CDR1 is KGHDR and CDR2 SFDVKD. CDR3 sequence reads: CATSDQDVSGSYNEQFF. The CDR3 DNA follows: TGTGCCACCAGTGACCAGGACGTCTCGGGCTCCTACAATGAGCAGTTCTTC.

This clonotype was counted many times. This chain joins TRBV29-1 and TRBJ1-1, with 9 bases identical to TRBD1. The V gene end was trimmed by 7 bases and the J gene end by 5 bases; junction bases not matched to a gene: 8. This CDR3 contains 13 residues. The germline V gene encodes CDR1 SQVTM and CDR2 ANQGSEA. As DNA, the CDR3 is TGCAGCGGGGGGGACAGGGTGTTGACTGAAGCTTTCTTT. Amino acids: CSGGDRVLTEAFF. Drawing the rest from reference TRBV29-1 and TRBJ1-1, the complete variable domain is SAVISQKPSRDICQRGTSLTIQCQVDSQVTMMFWYRQQPGQSLTLIATANQGSEATYESGFVIDKFPISRPNLTFSTLTVSNMSPEDSSIYLCSGGDRVLTEAFFGQGTRLTVV.

The chain couples TRBV7-2 to TRBJ2-7; 8 bases fit TRBD2. This CDR3 spans 15 amino acids. With 5 bases clipped from V and 0 bases from J, the junction kept 6 bases outside the gene matches. The germline gives CDR1 SGHTA, CDR2 FQGNSA. The CDR3 loop is CASSHELAASYEQYF. For the CDR3, the DNA is TGTGCCAGCAGCCACGAACTAGCGGCCTCCTACGAGCAGTACTTC. The full variable domain, with the rest looked up from reference TRBV7-2 and TRBJ2-7, is GAGVSQSPSNKVTEKGKDVELRCDPISGHTALYWYRQSLGQGLEFLIYFQGNSAPDKSGLPSDRFSAERTGGSVSTLTIQRTQQEDSAVYLCASSHELAASYEQYFGPGTRLTVT.

This clonotype has at least ten counts. This rearrangement joins TRBV12-3 or TRBV12-4 to TRBJ2-3; TRBD2 aligns across 8 bases. This CDR3 region has 14 residues. Germline trimming cut 5 bases from V and 4 bases from J; bases unmatched to any gene: 5. CDR3 residues: CASSTGLVADTQYF. CDR3 in DNA: TGTGCCAGCAGTACGGGACTAGTGGCAGATACGCAGTATTTT.

This clonotype was counted between two and nine times. The CDR3 loop reads CSAQREGRSYEQYF. DNA of the CDR3: TGCAGTGCCCAGCGGGAGGGCCGGTCCTACGAGCAGTACTTC. The V call is TRBV20-1, the J call TRBJ2-7; 10 bases align to TRBD2. The CDR3 has 14 amino acids. J gave up 1 base and V 6 bases, and 6 bases lay outside the gene matches. CDR1 and CDR2 (germline): DFQATT, SNEGSKA (reference sequence).

The chain joins TRBV6-4 to TRBJ1-5, with 10 bases lining up with TRBD1. V gave up 5 bases and J gave up 0 bases; unmatched junction bases: 13. The germline V gene encodes CDR1 MRHNA and CDR2 SNTAGT. CDR3 length: 19 amino acids. CDR3 DNA: TGTGCCAGCAGTCCCCCCGGGAGGACAGGGGGATATAGCAATCAGCCCCAGCATTTT. This translates into CASSPPGRTGGYSNQPQHF.

This clonotype was counted a few times. The J gene is TRBJ2-1, the V gene TRBV12-3 or TRBV12-4; 7 nucleotides match TRBD2. Unmatched junction bases numbered 4, after V lost 5 bases and J lost 6 bases. The CDR3 runs to 13 residues. Here the CDR3 DNA reads TGTGCCAGCAGTAGGGGACTACGCAATGAGCAGTTCTTC. This sequence encodes CASSRGLRNEQFF.

Remarks on this clonotype: This may stem from a read error, because a much larger clone lies one nucleotide away. The V call is TRBV24-1, the J call TRBJ2-7; D gene unclear. CDR3 length: 15 residues. V gave up 6 bases and J gave up 0 bases, with 14 bases separating them. The V gene's germline CDR1 is KGHDR and CDR2 SFDVKD. The CDR3 DNA sequence: TGTGCCACCAGTACTGACGACTCGGGCTCCTACGAGCAGTACTTC. It is translated as CATSTDDSGSYEQYF.

This clonotype appeared a few times. The rearrangement joins TRBV24-1 to TRBJ2-5; the match to TRBD2 covers 11 bases. The CDR3 spans 18 residues. Germline-derived CDR1 and CDR2 are KGHDR and SFDVKD. J lost 2 bases, V lost 4 bases, and 11 bases had no gene match. The CDR3 region has the DNA TGTGCCACCAGTGACACACAGAGCGTAGCGGGAGGGCAAGAGACCCAGTACTTC. Protein: CATSDTQSVAGGQETQYF.

This clonotype was observed at least ten times. CDR3 region: CASILGGVRIDTQYF. The CDR3 DNA reads TGTGCCAGCATTCTGGGCGGGGTCAGGATCGATACGCAGTATTTT. The gene calls are TRBV7-9 and TRBJ2-3, with D perhaps matching TRBD2 (6 bases). Germline V gene data show CDR1 as SEHNR and CDR2 as FQNEAQ (reference sequence). This CDR3 is built from 15 residues. The V gene lost 7 bases and the J gene lost 6 bases, with 20 bases spanning the gap.

In this sample, this clonotype turned up many times. The chain links TRBV6-5 to TRBJ1-3, with D tentatively TRBD1 (6 bases). Germline V gene sequence: CDR1 MNHEY, CDR2 SVGAGI. The CDR3 covers 17 residues. Trimming took off 0 bases at V and 3 bases at J, with 15 bases between the two ends. The CDR3 loop reads CASSYSSGGAGGNTIYF. The CDR3 DNA is TGTGCCAGCAGTTACTCATCGGGGGGGGCAGGTGGAAACACCATATATTTT.

This clonotype showed up just a few times. An end of the junction does not agree with germline; a read error may underlie this. This sequence joins TRBV20-1 and TRBJ2-4, with 7 bases identical to TRBD1. The germline V gene encodes CDR1 DFQATT and CDR2 SNEGSKA (reference sequence). This CDR3 contains 17 residues. As DNA, the CDR3 is TGCTGTGCTAGCCCCTATGGCGCCCGGGACAGAAAAAACATTCAGTACTTC. It translates to CCASPYGARDRKNIQYF.

The chain couples TRBV7-2 to TRBJ1-5, with a possible D match to TRBD1 (6 bases). The CDR3 spans 14 residues. Between the trimmed V and J ends, which lost 4 bases and 9 bases, there was a span of 16 bases. The germline CDR1 and CDR2 sequences are SGHTA and FQGNSA. CDR3 in amino acids: CASSSWTDGAPQHF. CDR3 DNA: TGTGCCAGCAGCTCCTGGACAGACGGCGCGCCCCAGCATTTT.

This clonotype has only a few counts. V is TRBV12-3 or TRBV12-4 and J is TRBJ1-5; a weak D match, TRBD1 (6 bases). The CDR3 extends over 13 amino acids. V was cut by 3 bases and J by 7 bases, with 10 bases left in between. CDR3 in amino acids: CASSLGRGQPQHF. As DNA, the CDR3 is TGTGCCAGCAGTTTGGGTAGGGGGCAGCCCCAGCATTTT.

This clonotype appeared many times. This chain uses TRBV20-1 with TRBJ2-3; D is unclear. Germline CDR1 reads DFQATT; CDR2 reads SNEGSKA (reference sequence). The V and J ends lost 5 bases and 6 bases respectively, with 9 bases between them. The CDR3 runs 11 residues. Here the CDR3 DNA reads TGCAGTGCTGTAGATTCCGATACGCAGTATTTT. Protein: CSAVDSDTQYF.

At least ten counts were recorded for this clonotype. The rearrangement links TRBV29-1 to TRBJ2-1; 7 nucleotides align to TRBD2. The CDR3 totals 16 residues. Germline lookup yields CDR1 SQVTM and CDR2 ANQGSEA. The V and J ends lost 0 bases and 0 bases, in that order; junction bases with no gene match: 5. CDR3 DNA sequence: TGCAGCGTTGAAGATCCATTAGCGGGCTCCTACAATGAGCAGTTCTTC. This gives the protein CSVEDPLAGSYNEQFF.

The chain combines TRBV4-3 with TRBJ1-3; D unclear. V lost 0 bases, J lost 3 bases, and 6 bases lay in between. This CDR3 is 14 amino acids long. Germline CDR1 LGHNA, CDR2 YSLEER. The CDR3 coding sequence is TGCGCCAGCAGCCAAGATCTACGTGGAAACACCATATATTTT. It yields the protein CASSQDLRGNTIYF.